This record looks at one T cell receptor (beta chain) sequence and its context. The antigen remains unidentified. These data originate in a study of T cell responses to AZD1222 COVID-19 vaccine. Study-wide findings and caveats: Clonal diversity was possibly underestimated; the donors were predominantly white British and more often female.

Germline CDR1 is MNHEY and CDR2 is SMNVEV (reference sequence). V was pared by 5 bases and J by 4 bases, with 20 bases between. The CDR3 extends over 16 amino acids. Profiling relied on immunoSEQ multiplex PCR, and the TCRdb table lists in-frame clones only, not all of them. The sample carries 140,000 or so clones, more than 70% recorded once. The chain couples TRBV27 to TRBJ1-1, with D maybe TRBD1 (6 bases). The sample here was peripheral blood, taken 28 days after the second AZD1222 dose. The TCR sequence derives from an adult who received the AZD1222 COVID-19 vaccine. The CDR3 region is CASSPFGGRVVTEAFF. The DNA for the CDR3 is TGTGCCAGCAGTCCGTTCGGGGGCCGGGTCGTCACTGAAGCTTTCTTT.